The 25 T cell receptor beta chains reported below all come from one sample, sequenced in a study of response to subunit inactivated influenza vaccine (dated by TCRdb to about 2018). Library creation used RT-PCR. The sequencer listed for this sample is Illumina HiSeq 2500. TCRdb reprocessed the public reads (quality trimming at Q25 with fastp, clone calling with MiXCR) and kept in-frame beta chains. Each CDR3 protein gets just one entry, which takes the most common genes and DNA from the rows behind it. In all, the sample holds 200,000 to 300,000 distinct CDR3 sequences, and more than 10% of those were seen once. Approximately 7.8% of the sample lies in the top ten. Sequencing was performed on non-naive T cells sorted from PBMCs, taken around 14 days before vaccination. Reading the label with the study, this specimen's cell subset or site is: memory T cell fraction. The receptors derive from a man between 45 and 60 years old who received an inactivated influenza vaccine. Donor details come from another sample of the same person, matched by shared clones.

There are many counts of this clonotype. The chain uses TRBV7-2 and TRBJ2-1; D is perhaps TRBD2 (5 bases). V was trimmed by 0 bases and J by 2 bases, leaving 8 bases between them. Per the germline V gene, CDR1 is SGHTA and CDR2 is FQGNSA. The CDR3 covers 15 residues. In DNA form, the CDR3 reads TGTGCCAGCAGCTTAGCCGGGAATACCTACAATGAGCAGTTCTTC. Translating gives CASSLAGNTYNEQFF.

This sequence joins TRBV7-2 and TRBJ1-1; D gene unclear. CDR3 size: 14 residues. V gave up 3 bases and J gave up 0 bases, with 8 bases separating them. Per the germline V gene, CDR1 is SGHTA and CDR2 is FQGNSA. The chain's CDR3 is CASSFGLLNTEAFF. CDR3 bases: TGTGCCAGCAGCTTTGGCTTGCTGAACACTGAAGCTTTCTTT.

This clonotype was counted only a few times. The rearrangement links TRBV6-2 or TRBV6-3 to TRBJ2-3; the D is unclear. Deletions cut 6 bases from V and 2 bases from J, with 12 bases between. This CDR3 has 14 amino acids. Germline V gene sequence: CDR1 MNHEY, CDR2 SVGEGT. CDR3 in amino acids: CASSLFGTTDTQYF. The CDR3 DNA follows: TGTGCCAGCAGCTTATTTGGAACCACAGATACGCAGTATTTT.

The chain carries TRBV4-2 and TRBJ1-1; unclear D gene. Germline assignment: CDR1 LGHNA and CDR2 YNFKEQ. The CDR3 is 14 residues long. Trimming took 0 bases from V and 1 from J, leaving 6 bases between them. In nucleotides, the CDR3 is TGTGCCAGCAGCCAAGACAGTTGGAACACTGAAGCTTTCTTT. Protein sequence: CASSQDSWNTEAFF.

A word on this clonotype: Just one base apart from a much larger clone, this may be a read error. V and J are TRBV6-2 or TRBV6-3 and TRBJ2-1; 8 nucleotides line up with TRBD2. The CDR3 loop spans 15 amino acids. Germline V CDR1 and CDR2: MNHEY, SVGEGT. The ends lost 5 bases at V and 7 bases at J; junction bases unmatched: 10. The CDR3 region has the DNA TGTGCCAGCAGTCCCCCCGGGGGGGGCTATAATGAGCAGTTCTTC. This translates into CASSPPGGGYNEQFF.

This clonotype was seen only a few times. This chain connects TRBV20-1 to TRBJ2-5, with D maybe TRBD2 (5 bases). The germline CDR1 and CDR2 sequences are DFQATT and SNEGSKA (reference sequence). The CDR3 sequence is 11 residues long. V lost 7 bases and J 5 bases, leaving 11 bases between the germline ends. The CDR3 region is CSGESLETQYF. CDR3 nucleotide sequence: TGCAGTGGGGAGAGCTTGGAGACCCAGTACTTC.

V is TRBV9 and J is TRBJ2-5, with a possible D match to TRBD2 (7 bases). The CDR3 is made up of 16 amino acids. Germline CDR1 reads SGDLS; CDR2 reads YYNGEE. V shed 4 bases and J shed 2 bases, with 18 bases lying between them. The CDR3: CASSTYSGGGQETQYF. The CDR3 DNA reads as TGTGCCAGCAGCACGTACTCGGGGGGCGGGCAAGAGACCCAGTACTTC.

The table lists this clonotype with many counts. The V call is TRBV4-3, the J call TRBJ2-7; 7 positions agree with TRBD2. The J segment lost 5 bases and the V segment lost 5 bases, leaving 12 bases of the junction unmatched. Germline CDR1 and CDR2: LGHNA and YSLEER. The CDR3 contains 15 residues. CDR3 amino acids: CASSAFTGAGHEQYF. CDR3 sequence (DNA): TGCGCCAGCAGCGCATTTACAGGAGCGGGGCACGAGCAGTACTTC.

Only a few counts were recorded for this clonotype. The chain uses TRBV10-3 and TRBJ1-2; 10 bases fit TRBD1. V dropped 7 bases and J dropped 6; count of bases not matched to a gene: 11. In germline, CDR1 is ENHRY, CDR2 SYGVKD. This CDR3 comprises 15 residues. The CDR3 region is CAIKARQGARNGYTF. CDR3 DNA sequence: TGTGCCATCAAAGCGCGACAGGGGGCGCGGAATGGCTACACCTTC.

This clonotype was found a few times. This chain links TRBV7-2 with TRBJ2-7; D gene unclear. This CDR3 region has 14 residues. Germline loops: CDR1 SGHTA, CDR2 FQGNSA. The germline V and J ends were trimmed by 5 bases and 1 base, with 12 bases remaining between them. Here the CDR3 reads CASSPRHHSYEQYF. In nucleotides, the CDR3 is TGTGCCAGCAGCCCTCGACACCATTCCTACGAGCAGTACTTC. Variable domain in full (rest from reference TRBV7-2 and TRBJ2-7): GAGVSQSPSNKVTEKGKDVELRCDPISGHTALYWYRQSLGQGLEFLIYFQGNSAPDKSGLPSDRFSAERTGGSVSTLTIQRTQQEDSAVYLCASSPRHHSYEQYFGPGTRLTVT.

This clonotype occurred many times. The chain is built from TRBV29-1 and TRBJ2-1; 9 positions agree with TRBD1. V lost 6 bases, J lost 0 bases, and 6 bases stayed unmatched. In germline, CDR1 is SQVTM, CDR2 ANQGSEA. This CDR3 has 15 amino acids. The CDR3 DNA sequence: TGCAGCGTCGCCGGGACAGGGAGCTCCTACAATGAGCAGTTCTTC. This gives the protein CSVAGTGSSYNEQFF.

In its sample, this clonotype was seen a few times. This chain joins TRBV5-8 and TRBJ1-5; a weak D match, TRBD1 (5 bases). Germline CDR1 and CDR2: SGHTS and YDEGEE. CDR3 length: 14 amino acids. Trimming removed 8 bases from V and 7 bases from J, with 19 bases in between. Here the CDR3 DNA reads TGTGCCAGTAGCGGGGCAGGTATGCGGCAGCCCCAGCATTTT. Its translation is CASSGAGMRQPQHF.

This clonotype was recorded a few times. This sequence joins TRBV6-1 and TRBJ2-7; D is ambiguous. The V and J ends lost 8 bases and 1 base respectively, with 15 bases between them. Germline CDR1 is MNHNS and CDR2 is SASEGT. The CDR3 consists of 14 residues. CDR3 coding DNA: TGTGCCAGCGCCCAGAGAGAGGCGTCCTACGAGCAGTACTTC. Translated, it gives CASAQREASYEQYF.

V gene TRBV24-1 combines with J gene TRBJ2-1; D perhaps matches TRBD2 (6 bases). V was cut by 5 bases and J by 3 bases, with 7 bases left in between. CDR1 KGHDR and CDR2 SFDVKD come from the germline V gene. The CDR3 sequence is 13 residues long. CDR3 nucleotide sequence: TGTGCCACCAGTGGGCGGGGCTACAATGAGCAGTTCTTC. Its translation: CATSGRGYNEQFF.

This clonotype came up many times. The chain has TRBV7-2 and TRBJ1-5; 9 nucleotides agree with TRBD1. After removal of 7 bases from V and 7 bases from J, the junction contained 8 bases not matched to a gene. Germline V gene lookup returns CDR1 SGHTA and CDR2 FQGNSA. This CDR3 region has 14 residues. Written as DNA, the CDR3 is TGTGCCAGCACCCGACAGGGGGAAGGACAGCCCCAGCATTTT. Its protein is CASTRQGEGQPQHF.

This clonotype was detected only a few times. This rearrangement joins TRBV4-1 to TRBJ1-4; D might be TRBD1 (5 bases). V was shortened by 1 base and J by 5 bases, with 11 bases between the two germline ends. This CDR3 has 15 amino acids. Germline-derived CDR1 and CDR2 are MGHRA and YSYEKL. CDR3 in DNA: TGCGCCAGCAGCCAAGCGGTGTGGGGGAATGAAAAACTGTTTTTT. It codes for CASSQAVWGNEKLFF.

This clonotype was detected a few times. In nucleotides, the CDR3 is TGTGCCAGCAGTTTAGGTCCGGGACAGGGTGGGGCTGAGCAGTTCTTC. Translated: CASSLGPGQGGAEQFF. J is TRBJ2-1 and V is TRBV12-3 or TRBV12-4, with TRBD1 identical over 9 bases. V gave up 1 base and J gave up 9 bases; unmatched junction bases: 10. The CDR3 spans 16 residues.

This clonotype was counted between two and nine times. The chain has TRBV7-2 and TRBJ2-7; weak D call: TRBD1 (6 bases). This CDR3 has 15 amino acids. Germline V CDR1 and CDR2: SGHTA, FQGNSA. V lost 7 bases and J 1 base, leaving 17 bases between the germline ends. CDR3 region: CASTRQVQGSYEQYF. DNA of the CDR3: TGTGCCAGCACCAGACAGGTCCAAGGGTCCTACGAGCAGTACTTC. The variable domain in full, with the rest retrieved from reference TRBV7-2 and TRBJ2-7, is GAGVSQSPSNKVTEKGKDVELRCDPISGHTALYWYRQSLGQGLEFLIYFQGNSAPDKSGLPSDRFSAERTGGSVSTLTIQRTQQEDSAVYLCASTRQVQGSYEQYFGPGTRLTVT.

J is TRBJ2-5 and V is TRBV7-2, with 12 nucleotides matching TRBD2. V lost 6 bases and J lost 5; bases outside the gene matches: 4. Germline V gives CDR1 SGHTA, CDR2 FQGNSA. This CDR3 is built from 14 residues. CDR3 sequence: CASRKTSGGETQYF. CDR3 DNA sequence: TGTGCCAGCAGGAAGACTAGCGGGGGTGAGACCCAGTACTTC.

This clonotype was seen more than once but under ten times. This sequence joins TRBV6-2 or TRBV6-3 and TRBJ2-5; maybe TRBD1 (5 bases). The V end was cut by 6 bases, the J end by 1 base, with 15 bases between. Germline V lookup: CDR1 MNHEY, CDR2 SVGEGT. This CDR3 comprises 15 residues. The CDR3 coding sequence is TGTGCCAGCAGCCAATCTTGGGGCTTCCAAGAGACCCAGTACTTC. Translated: CASSQSWGFQETQYF.

This clonotype was observed many times. The V and J genes are TRBV20-1 and TRBJ1-1; D may be TRBD1 (6 bases). Germline V lookup: CDR1 DFQATT, CDR2 SNEGSKA (reference sequence). Between the trimmed V and J ends, which lost 6 bases and 1 base, there was a span of 12 bases. This CDR3 is 13 amino acids long. CDR3 bases: TGCAGTGCCCCAGGGGAGGGGAACACTGAAGCTTTCTTT. This gives the protein CSAPGEGNTEAFF.

This clonotype was seen ten or more times. This sequence joins TRBV29-1 and TRBJ2-7; D is perhaps TRBD1 (5 bases). The CDR3 totals 12 residues. The germline V gene encodes CDR1 SQVTM and CDR2 ANQGSEA. V was shortened by 7 bases and J by 0 bases, with 10 bases between the two germline ends. Written as DNA, the CDR3 is TGCAGCGCTAGACAGACCTCCTACGAGCAGTACTTC. This codes for CSARQTSYEQYF.

The table lists this clonotype with a few counts. The chain has TRBV28 and TRBJ1-1; a weak D match, TRBD1 (6 bases). Trimming cost V 3 bases and J 0 bases, with 20 bases left between them. In germline, CDR1 is MDHEN, CDR2 SYDVKM. CDR3 length: 18 residues. The CDR3: CASSFGLGARKMNTEAFF. CDR3 nucleotide sequence: TGTGCCAGCAGTTTCGGGCTGGGGGCGAGGAAAATGAACACTGAAGCTTTCTTT.

Worth noting for this clonotype: The CDR3 does not end in the conserved phenylalanine or tryptophan, so this is likely a read error. V and J are TRBV6-1 and TRBJ2-7; no clear D gene. CDR3 size: 14 residues. Trimming took 8 bases from V and 3 from J, leaving 17 bases between them. Germline V gene data show CDR1 as MNHNS and CDR2 as SASEGT. The CDR3 region has the DNA TGTGCCAGCGCCCTGCGCAGGTCCCTCTACGAGCAGTACCTC. Translated: CASALRRSLYEQYL.

This clonotype came up a few times. The chain uses TRBV29-1 and TRBJ1-2; weak D call: TRBD1 (5 bases). From germline, CDR1 is SQVTM and CDR2 ANQGSEA. This CDR3 spans 14 amino acids. V shed 3 bases and J shed 0 bases, with 11 bases lying between them. The DNA for the CDR3 is TGCAGCGTTGAGGGGGGACTTACTAACTATGGCTACACCTTC. Translating it yields CSVEGGLTNYGYTF.